This TCR beta chain emerged from a study of blood T cell repertoires in COVID-19. Measured with immunoSEQ multiplex PCR; TCRdb has only the in-frame clones, and not every one. The data show around 200,000 clones, around 83% seen once. Germline lookup yields CDR1 LNHDA and CDR2 SQIVND (reference sequence). With V trimmed by 5 bases and J by 4 bases, 5 bases remained unmatched. This CDR3 contains 15 residues. The chain combines TRBV19 with TRBJ2-5, with 12 bases matching TRBD2. This clonotype was sampled from a man in his forties with active or convalescent COVID-19. Sequenced sample: peripheral blood. This chain's CDR3 is CASSATSGGRETQYF. The CDR3 region has the DNA TGTGCCAGTAGTGCGACTAGCGGGGGTCGAGAGACCCAGTACTTC.